Below, 9 T cell receptor beta chains from the same sample are listed, as sequenced in a study of blood T cell repertoires in COVID-19. Produced via immunoSEQ multiplex PCR; TCRdb's table is partial and in-frame only. Among a few hundred thousand clones listed, approximately 85% were seen once. The sample consisted of peripheral blood. These receptors originate from a man aged 80 or over with acute or convalescent COVID-19.

This clone has just a few counts. The V gene is TRBV6-5, the J gene TRBJ1-5; D might be TRBD1 (6 bases). The germline gives CDR1 MNHEY, CDR2 SVGAGI. The CDR3 totals 14 residues. Trimming took off 8 bases at V and 4 bases at J, with 15 bases between the two ends. The CDR3, as DNA: TGTGCCAGCGGCCCAGGGGTTGGAAATCAGCCCCAGCATTTT. Translated: CASGPGVGNQPQHF.

The gene calls are TRBV19 and TRBJ2-2; 11 positions agree with TRBD2. Trimming took 1 base from V and 6 from J; bases not matched to a gene: 1. The CDR3 runs 15 residues. Germline V gene lookup returns CDR1 LNHDA and CDR2 SQIVND (reference sequence). The CDR3 DNA reads TGTGCCAGTAGTATAGTAGCGGGAGGGCCCGGGGAGCTGTTTTTT. This encodes CASSIVAGGPGELFF.

The rearrangement joins TRBV5-5 to TRBJ2-1; 7 bases line up with TRBD1. V was pared by 4 bases and J by 2 bases, with 9 bases of the junction left unmatched. The CDR3 length is 16 residues. Germline assignment: CDR1 SGHKS and CDR2 YYEKEE (reference sequence). The CDR3 sequence: CASSPGQDLTYNEQFF. The CDR3 DNA reads as TGTGCCAGCAGCCCCGGACAGGACCTGACCTACAATGAGCAGTTCTTC.

The gene calls are TRBV11-2 and TRBJ2-4, with a weak D call TRBD2 (5 bases). V shed 2 bases and J shed 2 bases, with 7 bases lying between them. Germline CDR1 SGHAT, CDR2 FQNNGV. The CDR3 is 14 amino acids. CDR3 DNA: TGTGCCAGCAGCTTATCGGGGTCCAAAAACATTCAGTACTTC. Translation: CASSLSGSKNIQYF. The variable domain in full, completed from reference TRBV11-2 and TRBJ2-4, reads EAGVAQSPRYKIIEKRQSVAFWCNPISGHATLYWYQQILGQGPKLLIQFQNNGVVDDSQLPKDRFSAERLKGVDSTLKIQPAKLEDSAVYLCASSLSGSKNIQYFGAGTRLSVL.

V is TRBV3-1 (or the pseudogene TRBV3-2) and J is TRBJ1-4, with 7 nucleotides matching TRBD1. Germline CDR1 is LGHDT and CDR2 is YNNKEL (reference sequence). The CDR3 totals 16 residues. The ends lost 3 bases at V and 4 bases at J; junction bases unmatched: 8. The DNA for the CDR3 is TGTGCCAGCAGCCACCGCGGACAGGCTCTTAATGAAAAACTGTTTTTT. This codes for CASSHRGQALNEKLFF.

The chain recombines TRBV6-6 with TRBJ2-1; 10 nucleotides match TRBD1. Germline-derived CDR1 and CDR2 are MNHNY and SVGAGI (reference sequence). The CDR3 is made up of 14 amino acids. V lost 5 bases, J lost 8 bases, and 6 bases stayed unmatched. The CDR3 region is CASSNRDRGDEQFF. CDR3 in DNA: TGTGCCAGCAGTAACCGGGACAGGGGTGATGAGCAGTTCTTC.

The chain has TRBV3-1 (or the pseudogene TRBV3-2) and TRBJ1-2; TRBD1 aligns across 7 bases. With V trimmed by 4 bases and J by 0 bases, 5 bases remained unmatched. This CDR3 is 15 amino acids long. Germline assignment: CDR1 LGHDT and CDR2 YNNKEL (reference sequence). CDR3 DNA sequence: TGTGCCAGCAGCCCGGGGACAGCTACTAACTATGGCTACACCTTC. Protein sequence: CASSPGTATNYGYTF.

V gene TRBV5-1 combines with J gene TRBJ2-1, with 7 bases fitting TRBD1. Looked up from germline, CDR1 is SGHRS and CDR2 is YFSETQ. CDR3 length: 17 residues. After removal of 0 bases from V and 1 base from J, the junction contained 7 bases not matched to a gene. CDR3 coding DNA: TGCGCCAGCAGCTTGGGGGGGACAGAGCTATCCTACAATGAGCAGTTCTTC. Encoded protein: CASSLGGTELSYNEQFF.

The V and J genes are TRBV7-8 and TRBJ2-5; 8 nucleotides agree with TRBD2. This CDR3 is 13 amino acids long. V lost 1 base to trimming and J lost 14 bases; unmatched junction nucleotides: 9. The germline CDR1 and CDR2 sequences are SGHVS and FQNEAQ. CDR3 sequence (DNA): TGTGCCAGCAGCTTAGGAGTAGCGGGGTCCCCTTACTTC. Translating it yields CASSLGVAGSPYF.